This T cell receptor beta chain originates from a study of blood T cells in healthy people across ages. About the study: T cells yielded about one barcoded beta molecule per two cells through template switching. Findings and limits, study-wide: Relative to aged donors, long-lived donors carried more naive CD4+ cells and displayed higher diversity. Diversity figures derived from one million T cells were judged to underestimate the true value.

This CDR3 has 20 amino acids. The V end was cut by 3 bases, the J end by 0 bases, with 26 bases between. A second PCR, run for about 6 to 12 cycles, used a sample-barcoded 5' primer plus a J-beta primer mix. TCRdb passed the 5' RACE reads through MiXCR, listing each CDR3 protein once. This table has about 1.4 million distinct CDR3 sequences, approximately 63% appearing once. As to this clonotype: Its antigen is undetermined.

The receptor's source is a man aged 18 to 29 in good health. The source material was blood. The chain couples TRBV12-3 or TRBV12-4 to TRBJ1-2; D might be TRBD1 (6 bases). The CDR3 loop is CASSFIFGRGSNKPNYGYTF. The CDR3 nucleotides read TGTGCCAGCAGTTTTATTTTCGGCAGGGGCTCGAATAAGCCTAACTATGGCTACACCTTC.